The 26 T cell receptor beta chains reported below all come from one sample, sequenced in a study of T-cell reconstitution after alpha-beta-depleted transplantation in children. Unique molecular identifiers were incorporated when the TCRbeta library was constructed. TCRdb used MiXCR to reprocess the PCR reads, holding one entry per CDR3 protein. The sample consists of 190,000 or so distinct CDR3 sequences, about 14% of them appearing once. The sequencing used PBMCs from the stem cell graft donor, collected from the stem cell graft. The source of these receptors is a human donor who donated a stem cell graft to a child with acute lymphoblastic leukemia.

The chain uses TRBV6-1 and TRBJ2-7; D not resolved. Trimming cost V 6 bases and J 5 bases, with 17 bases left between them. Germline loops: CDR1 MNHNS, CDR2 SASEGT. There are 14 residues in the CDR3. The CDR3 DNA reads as TGTGCCAGCAGCGTCATAAGGGTAAGGGACGAGCAGTACTTC. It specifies CASSVIRVRDEQYF.

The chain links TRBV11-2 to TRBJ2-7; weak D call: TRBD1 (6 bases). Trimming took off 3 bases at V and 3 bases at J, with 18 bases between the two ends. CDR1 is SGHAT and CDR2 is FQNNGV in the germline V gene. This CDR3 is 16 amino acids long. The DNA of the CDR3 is TGTGCCAGCAGCTTGGCAGGGGTAACGGTAAGCTACGAGCAGTACTTC. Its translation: CASSLAGVTVSYEQYF.

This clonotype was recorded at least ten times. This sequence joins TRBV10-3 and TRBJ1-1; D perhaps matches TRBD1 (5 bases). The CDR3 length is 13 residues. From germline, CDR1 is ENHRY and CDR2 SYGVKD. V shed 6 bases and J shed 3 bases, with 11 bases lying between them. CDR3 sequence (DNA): TGTGCCATCAGAGAAACAGGTTACACTGAAGCTTTCTTT. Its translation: CAIRETGYTEAFF.

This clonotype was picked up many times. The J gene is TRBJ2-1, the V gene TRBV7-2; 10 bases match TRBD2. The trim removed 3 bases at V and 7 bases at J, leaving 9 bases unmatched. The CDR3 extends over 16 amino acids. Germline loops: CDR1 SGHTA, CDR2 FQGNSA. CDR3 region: CASSFQAGGPRNEQFF. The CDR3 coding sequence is TGTGCCAGCAGCTTCCAAGCGGGAGGGCCCCGAAATGAGCAGTTCTTC.

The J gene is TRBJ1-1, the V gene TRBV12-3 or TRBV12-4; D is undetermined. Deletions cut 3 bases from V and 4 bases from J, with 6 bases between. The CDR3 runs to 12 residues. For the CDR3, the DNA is TGTGCCAGCAGTTTTGGGGTCACTGAAGCTTTCTTT. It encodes CASSFGVTEAFF.

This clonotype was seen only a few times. CDR3 amino acids: CASSLVGDSNQPQHF. The CDR3 DNA reads TGCGCCAGCAGCTTGGTAGGGGATAGCAATCAGCCCCAGCATTTT. This chain joins TRBV5-1 and TRBJ1-5; D is possibly TRBD1 (5 bases). The V end lost 0 bases, the J end lost 0 bases, and 7 bases lay between the germline ends. The CDR3 spans 15 residues. Germline values: CDR1 SGHRS, CDR2 YFSETQ.

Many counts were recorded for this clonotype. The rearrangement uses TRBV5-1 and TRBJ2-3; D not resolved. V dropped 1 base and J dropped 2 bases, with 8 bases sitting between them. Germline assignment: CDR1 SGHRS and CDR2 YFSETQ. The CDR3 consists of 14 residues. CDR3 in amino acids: CASSLRPITDTQYF. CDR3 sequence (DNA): TGCGCCAGCAGCTTGCGGCCCATCACAGATACGCAGTATTTT.

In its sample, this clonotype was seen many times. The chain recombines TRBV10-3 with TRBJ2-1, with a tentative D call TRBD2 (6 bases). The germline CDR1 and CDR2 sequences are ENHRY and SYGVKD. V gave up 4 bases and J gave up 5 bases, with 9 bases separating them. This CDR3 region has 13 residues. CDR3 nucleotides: TGTGCCATCAGTGTTCGGGGGAACAATGAGCAGTTCTTC. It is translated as CAISVRGNNEQFF.

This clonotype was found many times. The CDR3 protein is CASSSFRGDSYEQYF. The DNA for the CDR3 is TGTGCCAGCAGCTCCTTTAGGGGAGACAGCTACGAGCAGTACTTC. V and J are TRBV5-5 and TRBJ2-7; D is perhaps TRBD1 or TRBD2 (5 bases each). Germline V gene lookup returns CDR1 SGHKS and CDR2 YYEKEE (reference sequence). V was clipped by 3 bases and J by 3 bases, with 16 bases between them. The CDR3 has 15 amino acids.

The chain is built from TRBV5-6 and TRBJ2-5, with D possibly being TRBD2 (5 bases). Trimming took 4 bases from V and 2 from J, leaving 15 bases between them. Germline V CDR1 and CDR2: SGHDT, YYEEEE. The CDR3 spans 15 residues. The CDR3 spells CASSPRADIQETQYF. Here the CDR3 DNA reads TGTGCCAGCAGCCCGAGAGCGGATATACAAGAGACCCAGTACTTC.

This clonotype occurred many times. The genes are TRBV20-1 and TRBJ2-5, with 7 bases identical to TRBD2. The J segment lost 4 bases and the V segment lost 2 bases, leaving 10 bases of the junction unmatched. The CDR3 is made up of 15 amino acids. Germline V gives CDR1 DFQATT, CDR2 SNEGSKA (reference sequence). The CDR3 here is CSARTQGGSRETQYF. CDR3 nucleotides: TGCAGTGCTAGAACCCAGGGAGGGTCGAGAGAGACCCAGTACTTC.

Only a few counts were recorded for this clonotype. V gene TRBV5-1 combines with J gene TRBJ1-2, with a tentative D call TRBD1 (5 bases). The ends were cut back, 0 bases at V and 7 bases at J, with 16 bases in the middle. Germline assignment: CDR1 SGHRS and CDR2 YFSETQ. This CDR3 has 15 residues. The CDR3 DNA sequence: TGCGCCAGCAGCTTGGCACTGACCCAGGGAGGTGGCTACACCTTC. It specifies CASSLALTQGGGYTF.

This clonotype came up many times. CDR3 loop: CATTTETGDGYTF. Here the CDR3 DNA reads TGTGCCACCACTACTGAGACAGGGGATGGCTACACCTTC. V is TRBV24-1 and J is TRBJ1-2; 8 bases align to TRBD1. Germline V gene lookup returns CDR1 KGHDR and CDR2 SFDVKD. The CDR3 spans 13 residues. J gave up 6 bases and V 8 bases, and 7 bases lay outside the gene matches.

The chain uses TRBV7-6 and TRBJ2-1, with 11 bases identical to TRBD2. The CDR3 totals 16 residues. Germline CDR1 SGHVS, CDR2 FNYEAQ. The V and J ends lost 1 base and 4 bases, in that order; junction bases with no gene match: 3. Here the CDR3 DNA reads TGTGCCAGCAGCTTAGTGGGACTAGCGGAGTACAATGAGCAGTTCTTC. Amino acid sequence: CASSLVGLAEYNEQFF.

The CDR3 DNA follows: TGCGCCAGCAGCCCCCACGCAGGGGACGGGGACAATGAGCAGTTCTTC. It translates to CASSPHAGDGDNEQFF. V and J are TRBV5-1 and TRBJ2-1, with D possibly TRBD1 on 6 matching bases. With 4 bases removed from V and 5 bases from J, the gap between germline ends came to 19 bases. The germline CDR1 and CDR2 sequences are SGHRS and YFSETQ. This CDR3 is 16 amino acids long.

CDR3 DNA: TGTGCCAGCAGCCCCGCTGGGGGAAGCACAGATACGCAGTATTTT. Protein: CASSPAGGSTDTQYF. The gene calls are TRBV11-2 and TRBJ2-3, with D perhaps matching TRBD1 or TRBD2 (5 bases each). The CDR3 has 15 residues. The germline V gene encodes CDR1 SGHAT and CDR2 FQNNGV. V was shortened by 5 bases and J by 0 bases, with 12 bases between the two germline ends.

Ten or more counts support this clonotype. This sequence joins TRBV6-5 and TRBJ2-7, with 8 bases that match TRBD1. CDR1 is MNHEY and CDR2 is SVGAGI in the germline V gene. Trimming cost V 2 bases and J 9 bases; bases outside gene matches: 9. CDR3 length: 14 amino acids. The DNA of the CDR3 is TGTGCCAGCAGTTACGCCATCAAGACAGGGGCGCAGTACTTC. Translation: CASSYAIKTGAQYF.

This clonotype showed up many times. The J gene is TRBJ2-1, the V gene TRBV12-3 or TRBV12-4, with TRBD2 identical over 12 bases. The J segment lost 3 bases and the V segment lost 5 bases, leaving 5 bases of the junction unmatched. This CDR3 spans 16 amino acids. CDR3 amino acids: CASSPRLAGDYNEQFF. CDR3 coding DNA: TGTGCCAGCAGTCCAAGACTAGCGGGAGACTACAATGAGCAGTTCTTC.

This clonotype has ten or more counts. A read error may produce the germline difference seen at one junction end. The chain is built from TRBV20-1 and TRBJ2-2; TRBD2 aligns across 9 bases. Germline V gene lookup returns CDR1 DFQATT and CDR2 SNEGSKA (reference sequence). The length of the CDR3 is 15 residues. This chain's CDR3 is CSGRYGTSNSGELFF. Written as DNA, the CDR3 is TGCAGTGGTAGATATGGGACTAGCAACTCCGGGGAGCTGTTTTTT.

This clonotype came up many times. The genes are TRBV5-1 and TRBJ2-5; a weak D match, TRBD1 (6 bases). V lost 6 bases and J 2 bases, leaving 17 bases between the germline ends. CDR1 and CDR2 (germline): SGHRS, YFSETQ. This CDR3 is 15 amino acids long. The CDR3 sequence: CASTPSTGTQETQYF. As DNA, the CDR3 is TGCGCCAGCACTCCTTCGACAGGCACTCAAGAGACCCAGTACTTC.

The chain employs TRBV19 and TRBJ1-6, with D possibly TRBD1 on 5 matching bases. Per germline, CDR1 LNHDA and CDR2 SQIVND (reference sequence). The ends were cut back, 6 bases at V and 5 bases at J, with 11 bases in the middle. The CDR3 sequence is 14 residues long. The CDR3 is CASSPDSDNSPLHF. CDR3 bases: TGTGCCAGTAGCCCTGACAGTGATAATTCACCCCTCCACTTT.

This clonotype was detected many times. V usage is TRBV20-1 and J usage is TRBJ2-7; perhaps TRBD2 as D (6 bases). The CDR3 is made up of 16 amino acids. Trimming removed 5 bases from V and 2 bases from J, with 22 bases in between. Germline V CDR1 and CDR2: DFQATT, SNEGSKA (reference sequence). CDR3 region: CSAQNHQRVSTYEQYF. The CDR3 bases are TGCAGTGCTCAGAATCACCAGCGGGTCTCAACCTACGAGCAGTACTTC.

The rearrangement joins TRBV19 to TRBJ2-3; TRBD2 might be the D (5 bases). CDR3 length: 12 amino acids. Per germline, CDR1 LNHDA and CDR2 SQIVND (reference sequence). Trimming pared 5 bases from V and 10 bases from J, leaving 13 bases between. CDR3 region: CASSLLLGAQYF. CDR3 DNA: TGTGCCAGTAGTCTCCTACTAGGTGCGCAGTATTTT.

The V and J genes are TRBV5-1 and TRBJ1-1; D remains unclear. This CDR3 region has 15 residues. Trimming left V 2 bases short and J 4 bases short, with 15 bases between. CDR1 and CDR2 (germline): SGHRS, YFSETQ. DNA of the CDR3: TGCGCCAGCAGCTTAGAGTCGCCCGGAACCACTGAAGCTTTCTTT. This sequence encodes CASSLESPGTTEAFF.

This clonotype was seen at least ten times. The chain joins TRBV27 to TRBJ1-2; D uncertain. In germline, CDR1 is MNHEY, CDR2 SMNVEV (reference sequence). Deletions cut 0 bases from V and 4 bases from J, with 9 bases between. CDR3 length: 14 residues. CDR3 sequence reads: CASSLSIQTYGYTF. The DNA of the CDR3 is TGTGCCAGCAGTTTATCGATACAGACCTATGGCTACACCTTC.

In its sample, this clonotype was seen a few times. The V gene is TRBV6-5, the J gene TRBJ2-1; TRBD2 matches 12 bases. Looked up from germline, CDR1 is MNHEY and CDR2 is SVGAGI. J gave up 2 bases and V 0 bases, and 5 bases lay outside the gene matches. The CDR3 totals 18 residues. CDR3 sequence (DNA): TGTGCCAGCAGTTACTCGGCAACTAGCGGGAGGACCTACAATGAGCAGTTCTTC. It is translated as CASSYSATSGRTYNEQFF.